The T cell receptor beta chain described here comes from a study of T cells of healthy individuals. TCRdb reprocessed the 5' RACE reads via MiXCR and lists one record per CDR3 protein. The sample records 40,000 to 65,000 distinct CDR3 sequences, about 14% being singletons. The receptor was derived from a human donor in good health.

The CDR3 DNA reads TGTGCCAGCAGCGGAGGGCAGGGGGCGCGGACTGAAGCTTTCTTT. This codes for CASSGGQGARTEAFF. V gene TRBV7-2 combines with J gene TRBJ1-1; 8 bases are a match to TRBD1. V lost 5 bases to trimming and J lost 5 bases; unmatched junction nucleotides: 10. The CDR3 runs to 15 residues. Germline V gene data show CDR1 as SGHTA and CDR2 as FQGNSA.